This note documents a single TCR beta chain sequence. The data originate from a study of shared clonotypes between healthy human individuals. Trimming took 0 bases from V and 0 from J, leaving 7 bases between them. CDR1 SGHNT and CDR2 YYREEE come from the germline V gene (reference sequence). This CDR3 is built from 15 residues. Healthy adults negative for HIV, lacking recent acute infections or vaccinations, served as donors. Only in-frame clones appear in the TCRdb table, and some are missing; sequencing was by immunoSEQ multiplex PCR. The sample consists of about 1.5 million clones, approximately 98% of them appearing once.

Sample: naive CD4+ T cells sorted from blood. Specified subset: CD45RA+ positively selected. The receptor's source is a man aged 25 to 45 in good health. V and J are TRBV5-4 and TRBJ1-3, with D unresolved. The CDR3: CASSLVGPSGNTIYF. The DNA for the CDR3 is TGTGCCAGCAGCTTGGTTGGACCCTCTGGAAACACCATATATTTT.